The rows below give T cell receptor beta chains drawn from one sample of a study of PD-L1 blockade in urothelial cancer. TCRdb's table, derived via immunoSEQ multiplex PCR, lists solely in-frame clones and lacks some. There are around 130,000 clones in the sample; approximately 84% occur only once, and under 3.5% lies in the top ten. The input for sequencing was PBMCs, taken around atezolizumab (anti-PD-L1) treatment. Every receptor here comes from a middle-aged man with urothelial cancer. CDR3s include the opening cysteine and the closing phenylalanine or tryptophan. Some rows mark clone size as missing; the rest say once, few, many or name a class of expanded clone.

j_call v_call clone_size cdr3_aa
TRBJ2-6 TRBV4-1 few CASSPTGSGANVLTF
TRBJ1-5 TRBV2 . CASSADRTSNQPQHF
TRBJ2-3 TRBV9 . CASSVGGIYTDTQYF
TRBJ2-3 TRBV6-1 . CASNSRTDTQYF
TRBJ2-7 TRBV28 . CASNPGSSYEQYF
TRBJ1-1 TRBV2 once CASSGQTNTEAFF
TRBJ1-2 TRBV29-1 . CSTPADGYTF
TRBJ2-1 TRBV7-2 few CASSSLNEQFF
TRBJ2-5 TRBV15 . CATSKTSGTYKETQYF
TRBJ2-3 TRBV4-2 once CASSQKSAAGGTDTQYF
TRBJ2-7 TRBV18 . CASSPGTSGSYEQYF
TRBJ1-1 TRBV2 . CASSPNRGRGTEAFF
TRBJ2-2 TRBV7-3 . CASSPNGGLAGTRGTGELFF
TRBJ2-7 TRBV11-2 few CASSLVGGSLHEQYF
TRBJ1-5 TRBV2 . CASTAGREGQPQHF
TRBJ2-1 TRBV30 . CAWVGTSGAYNEQFF
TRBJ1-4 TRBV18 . CASSQEVNEKLFF
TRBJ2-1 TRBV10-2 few CASGSGSSYNEQFF
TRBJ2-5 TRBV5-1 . CASSLPSQETQYF
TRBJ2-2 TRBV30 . CAWSVPQGESLTGELFF
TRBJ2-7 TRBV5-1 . CASSLTGISYEQYF
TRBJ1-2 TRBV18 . CASSPQGADGYTF
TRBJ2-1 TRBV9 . CASSVSGGPPNEQFF
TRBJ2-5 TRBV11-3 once CASSSYRAPETQYF
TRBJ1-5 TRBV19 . CASSIDRGQPQHF
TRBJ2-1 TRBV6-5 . CAGGLSQFF
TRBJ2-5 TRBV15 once CATSRDPGLASGTQYF
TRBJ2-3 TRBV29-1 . CSVGLAGVTSTDTQYF
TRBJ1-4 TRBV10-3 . CAAKKGDSFNEKLFF
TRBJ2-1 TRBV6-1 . CASSGASAGSYNEQFF
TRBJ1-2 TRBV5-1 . CASSLEGTELYGYTF
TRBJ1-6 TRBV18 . CASSLGTNSHSYNSPLHF
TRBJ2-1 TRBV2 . CASSTSMGQGTYNEQFF
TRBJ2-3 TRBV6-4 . CASSERVGASTDTQYF
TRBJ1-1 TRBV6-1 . CASSEARSLNTEAFF
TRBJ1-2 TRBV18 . CASSRQGDYGYTF
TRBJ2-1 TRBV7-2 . CASSLGLAGIEQFF
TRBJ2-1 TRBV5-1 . CASSPSTSGSLGYNEQFF
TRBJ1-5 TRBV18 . CASSGQASNQPQHF
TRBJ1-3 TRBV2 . CASSPEFGFGNTIYF
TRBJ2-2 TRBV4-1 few CASSLGAMNTGELFF
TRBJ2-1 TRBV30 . CAWSVPASGSPSYNEQFF
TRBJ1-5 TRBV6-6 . CASSYQGPNQPQHF
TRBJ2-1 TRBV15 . CATSRRTLSYNEQFF
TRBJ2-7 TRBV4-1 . CASSLGLAGFVEQYF
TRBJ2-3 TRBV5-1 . CASSLGLPDTQYF
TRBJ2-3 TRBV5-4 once CASSLGGAAGTSTDTQYF
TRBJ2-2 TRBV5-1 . CASSFGTGEAGELFF
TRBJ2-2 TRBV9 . CASSVDVAGSSGELFF
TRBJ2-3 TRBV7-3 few CASSSFAATDTQYF
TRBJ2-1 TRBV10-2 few CASGTGGPSEQFF
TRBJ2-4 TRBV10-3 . CAISPGLEAKNIQYF
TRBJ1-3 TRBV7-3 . CASSPGTPGNTIYF